A selection of T cell receptor beta chains follows, all from one sample in a study of T-cell reconstitution after alpha-beta-depleted transplantation in children. Using its own MiXCR run on the PCR reads, TCRdb lists one record per CDR3 protein. This table has some 200,000 distinct CDR3 sequences, 9.7% appearing once. Sequencing used PBMCs from the stem cell graft donor, obtained from the stem cell graft. The receptors here all came from a human donor who donated a stem cell graft to a child with SCID. CDR3s include the opening cysteine and the closing phenylalanine or tryptophan. D genes are given only for firm matches. Clone size is given for some rows only: seen once, a few or many times, or a class if the clone is expanded.

J	V	D	size	CDR3	DNA
TRBJ2-3	TRBV7-2	.	many	CASSYGSGRNADTQYF	TGTGCCAGCAGCTACGGGAGTGGGAGGAACGCAGATACGCAGTATTTT
TRBJ1-2	TRBV9	TRBD1	many	CASSAPTGTGGYTF	TGTGCCAGCAGCGCACCGACAGGGACGGGTGGCTACACCTTC
TRBJ1-4	TRBV5-1	TRBD1	many	CASSSPGTGGEKLFF	TGCGCCAGCAGCTCCCCCGGGACAGGGGGTGAAAAACTGTTTTTT
TRBJ2-2	TRBV6-2/TRBV6-3	TRBD2	many	CASSYPPLAGGLNTGELFF	TGTGCCAGCAGTTACCCCCCCCTAGCGGGGGGGTTGAACACCGGGGAGCTGTTTTTT
TRBJ2-6	TRBV20-1	.	many	CSAKPQAGANVLTF	TGCAGTGCTAAACCGCAGGCTGGGGCCAACGTCCTGACTTTC
TRBJ2-7	TRBV7-9	.	many	CASSLVAADEQYF	TGTGCCAGCAGCTTAGTCGCAGCGGACGAGCAGTACTTC
TRBJ2-3	TRBV14	TRBD1	.	CASSQTARGRTDTQYF	TGTGCCAGCAGCCAAACTGCCAGGGGGCGCACAGATACGCAGTATTTT
TRBJ2-3	TRBV5-1	.	many	CASSWRDSDTDTQYF	TGCGCCAGCAGCTGGCGGGACAGCGACACAGATACGCAGTATTTT
TRBJ1-6	TRBV11-2	.	many	CASSFSGGSPLHF	TGTGCCAGCAGCTTCTCTGGGGGGTCACCCCTCCACTTT
TRBJ2-7	TRBV3-1	TRBD2	many	CASSSPPPWTSGQDSYEQYF	TGTGCCAGCAGCTCCCCACCACCATGGACTAGCGGGCAAGACAGCTACGAGCAGTACTTC
TRBJ2-7	TRBV6-5	.	many	CASSYYDRSSDYEQYF	TGTGCCAGCAGTTATTACGACAGGTCGTCGGATTACGAGCAGTACTTC
TRBJ2-1	TRBV7-6	.	many	CASSLQYEQFF	TGTGCCAGCAGCTTACAATATGAGCAGTTCTTC
TRBJ1-3	TRBV6-5	TRBD1	many	CASRATGSGNTIYF	TGTGCCAGCAGGGCGACAGGGTCTGGAAACACCATATATTTT
TRBJ1-5	TRBV5-1	.	many	CASSLLTDQPQHF	TGCGCCAGCAGCCTCCTGACAGATCAGCCCCAGCATTTT
TRBJ2-7	TRBV3-1	TRBD2	many	CASSQDSAGAVPYEQYF	TGTGCCAGCAGCCAAGATTCAGCGGGAGCGGTACCCTACGAGCAGTACTTC
TRBJ1-1	TRBV15	TRBD1	many	CATSGGQGAAFF	TGTGCCACCAGCGGGGGACAGGGAGCAGCTTTCTTT
TRBJ2-5	TRBV20-1	.	many	CSARDGGSQQETQYF	TGCAGTGCTAGAGATGGGGGCTCACAGCAAGAGACCCAGTACTTC
TRBJ1-1	TRBV9	.	many	CASSVVSGRGAPEAFF	TGTGCCAGCAGCGTAGTGAGTGGTAGGGGAGCGCCTGAAGCTTTCTTT
TRBJ2-3	TRBV5-1	.	many	CASSEDTDTQYF	TGCGCCAGCAGCGAGGACACAGATACGCAGTATTTT
TRBJ1-1	TRBV5-6	.	many	CASSLEPLNGEAFF	TGTGCCAGCAGCTTGGAACCCTTGAACGGTGAAGCTTTCTTT
TRBJ2-1	TRBV7-2	TRBD2	many	CASSLASGGVNNEQFF	TGTGCCAGCAGCTTAGCTAGCGGGGGCGTTAACAATGAGCAGTTCTTC
TRBJ2-5	TRBV20-1	.	many	CSARDRALETQYF	TGCAGTGCTAGAGATAGGGCCTTAGAGACCCAGTACTTC
TRBJ1-5	TRBV20-1	.	many	CSALPGDSNQPQHF	TGCAGTGCCCTCCCCGGGGATAGCAATCAGCCCCAGCATTTT
TRBJ1-2	TRBV5-1	TRBD1	many	CASRGGGDYGYTF	TGCGCCAGCAGGGGAGGGGGCGACTATGGCTACACCTTC
TRBJ2-3	TRBV7-2	TRBD2	many	CASTIPLAGRTGDTQYF	TGTGCCAGCACCATCCCCCTAGCGGGTCGGACTGGGGATACGCAGTATTTT
TRBJ2-1	TRBV25-1	TRBD2	many	CASSAGLAPYNEQFF	TGTGCCAGCAGTGCGGGACTAGCCCCATACAATGAGCAGTTCTTC
TRBJ1-5	TRBV20-1	.	many	CSANGPYQPQHF	TGCAGTGCTAACGGACCCTATCAGCCCCAGCATTTT
TRBJ1-2	TRBV4-2	.	many	CASSQVSGGEYGYTF	TGTGCCAGCAGCCAAGTTAGCGGAGGGGAGTATGGCTACACCTTC
TRBJ2-7	TRBV5-1	.	many	CASNTGSSYEQYF	TGCGCCAGCAATACAGGGAGCTCCTACGAGCAGTACTTC
TRBJ1-2	TRBV7-9	.	many	CASSLLLTAFYGYTF	TGTGCCAGCAGCTTATTATTGACGGCCTTCTATGGCTACACCTTC
TRBJ2-1	TRBV6-1	.	many	CASSGAYPSYNEQFF	TGTGCCAGCAGTGGCGCCTACCCATCCTACAATGAGCAGTTCTTC
TRBJ2-7	TRBV5-1	.	many	CASSQVPTGEQYF	TGCGCCAGCAGCCAAGTACCAACTGGCGAGCAGTACTTC
TRBJ1-1	TRBV12-3/TRBV12-4	.	many	CASSPTANTEAFF	TGTGCCAGCAGCCCCACAGCGAACACTGAAGCTTTCTTT
TRBJ2-3	TRBV7-8	TRBD1	many	CASSPAGQGTDTQYF	TGTGCCAGCAGCCCCGCTGGACAGGGTACAGATACGCAGTATTTT
TRBJ2-1	TRBV7-9	.	many	CASSPHWGSFNEQFF	TGTGCCAGCAGCCCCCACTGGGGGTCTTTCAATGAGCAGTTCTTC
TRBJ1-5	TRBV7-2	.	many	CASSLRTVNQPQHF	TGTGCCAGCAGCCTAAGGACAGTCAATCAGCCCCAGCATTTT
TRBJ2-3	TRBV20-1	.	many	CSARDPRGGDTQYF	TGCAGTGCTAGAGACCCCAGGGGGGGGGATACGCAGTATTTT
TRBJ2-2	TRBV4-2	.	.	CASSQDPFNTGELFF	TGTGCCAGCAGCCAGGACCCTTTCAACACCGGGGAGCTGTTTTTT
TRBJ2-1	TRBV5-1	TRBD2	many	CASSLEAGGSYNEQFF	TGCGCCAGCAGCTTGGAAGCGGGGGGGTCCTACAATGAGCAGTTCTTC
TRBJ2-3	TRBV20-1	.	many	CSAVDGIVGGPTDTQYF	TGCAGTGCCGTAGATGGGATTGTGGGGGGCCCCACAGATACGCAGTATTTT
TRBJ2-1	TRBV15	.	.	CATSRGGGRPQNEQFF	TGTGCCACCAGCAGAGGTGGGGGGCGCCCGCAAAATGAGCAGTTCTTC
TRBJ2-7	TRBV4-1	.	many	CASSRETLREPYEQYF	TGCGCCAGCAGCCGAGAAACTCTGAGAGAACCCTACGAGCAGTACTTC